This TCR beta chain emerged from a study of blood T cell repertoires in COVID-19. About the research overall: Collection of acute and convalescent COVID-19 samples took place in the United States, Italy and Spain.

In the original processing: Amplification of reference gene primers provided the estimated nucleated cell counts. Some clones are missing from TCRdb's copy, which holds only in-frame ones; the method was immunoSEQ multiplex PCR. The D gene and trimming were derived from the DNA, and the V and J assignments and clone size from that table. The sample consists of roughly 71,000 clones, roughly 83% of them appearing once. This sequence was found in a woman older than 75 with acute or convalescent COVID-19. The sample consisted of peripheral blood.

The CDR3 DNA follows: TGTGCCACCCGTCGGGGGGGGAACACCGGGGAGCTGTTTTTT. Protein: CATRRGGNTGELFF. The V and J genes are TRBV6-5 and TRBJ2-2; 8 bases align to TRBD2. V shed 10 bases and J 1 base; nucleotides not matched to a gene: 5. The CDR3 extends over 14 amino acids. The germline gives CDR1 MNHEY, CDR2 SVGAGI.